This T cell receptor (beta chain) emerged from a study of blood T cell repertoires in COVID-19. Assay used: immunoSEQ multiplex PCR; TCRdb lists only in-frame clones, some missing. The sample yields about 160,000 clones, just over 85% seen once. This clone appeared a few times. V shed 3 bases and J 4 bases; nucleotides not matched to a gene: 13. The germline V gene encodes CDR1 MNHEY and CDR2 SMNVEV (reference sequence). CDR3 length: 17 amino acids. This TCR derives from a man between 65 and 85 years old with acute or convalescent COVID-19. This chain joins TRBV27 and TRBJ2-7, with 9 nucleotides matching TRBD2. Sequencing input: peripheral blood. CDR3 region: CASSFSLAGPRGYEQYF. In DNA form, the CDR3 reads TGTGCCAGCAGTTTTTCGCTAGCGGGGCCCAGGGGGTACGAGCAGTACTTC.